These 2 T cell receptor beta chains were sequenced from one sample in a study of blood T cell repertoires in COVID-19. Sequencing was performed with immunoSEQ multiplex PCR; in TCRdb, only in-frame clones are kept and a portion is missing. The repertoire consists of about 200,000 clones, with 82% occurring once and the leading ten covering 7.8%. What was sequenced was peripheral blood. The receptors derive from a woman aged 55-69 years with COVID-19, enrolled during active disease.

The rearrangement links TRBV5-1 to TRBJ1-3, with TRBD1 matching over 7 bases. Trimming removed 3 bases from V and 0 bases from J; junction bases left unmatched: 6. The CDR3 covers 16 residues. Germline CDR1 SGHRS, CDR2 YFSETQ. The CDR3 DNA is TGCGCCAGCAGCTCCACAGGGGTCGGCTCTGGAAACACCATATATTTT. Translating it yields CASSSTGVGSGNTIYF.

The rearrangement joins TRBV19 to TRBJ2-1, with 9 bases fitting TRBD1. The CDR3 length is 16 residues. Germline lookup yields CDR1 LNHDA and CDR2 SQIVND (reference sequence). V shed 7 bases and J 6 bases; nucleotides not matched to a gene: 13. The CDR3 nucleotides are TGTGCCAGTACCATGATCCACAGGGGGCAGAGCAATGAGCAGTTCTTC. This translates into CASTMIHRGQSNEQFF.